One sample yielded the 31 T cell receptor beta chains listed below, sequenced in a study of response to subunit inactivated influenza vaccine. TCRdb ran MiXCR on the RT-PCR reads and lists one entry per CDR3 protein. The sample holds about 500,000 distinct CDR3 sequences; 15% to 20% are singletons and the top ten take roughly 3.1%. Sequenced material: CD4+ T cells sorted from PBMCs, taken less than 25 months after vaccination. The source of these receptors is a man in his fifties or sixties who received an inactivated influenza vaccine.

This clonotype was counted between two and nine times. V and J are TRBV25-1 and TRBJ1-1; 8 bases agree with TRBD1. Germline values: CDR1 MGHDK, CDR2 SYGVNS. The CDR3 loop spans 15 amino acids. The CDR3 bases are TGTGCGAGACAGGGGATCATATGCATGAACACTGAAGCTTTCTTT. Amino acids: CARQGIICMNTEAFF.

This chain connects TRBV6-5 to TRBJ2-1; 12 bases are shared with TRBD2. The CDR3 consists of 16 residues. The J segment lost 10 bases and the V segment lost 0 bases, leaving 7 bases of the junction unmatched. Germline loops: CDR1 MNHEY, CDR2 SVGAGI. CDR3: CASSYSLAGGLEEQFF. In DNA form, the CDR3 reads TGTGCCAGCAGTTACTCCCTAGCGGGAGGGTTAGAGGAGCAGTTCTTC.

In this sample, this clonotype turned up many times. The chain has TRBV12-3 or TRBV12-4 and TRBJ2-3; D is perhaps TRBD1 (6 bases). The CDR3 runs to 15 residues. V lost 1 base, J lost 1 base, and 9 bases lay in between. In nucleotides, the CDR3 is TGTGCCAGCAGTTTAGACAGGGCGGGCACAGATACGCAGTATTTT. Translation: CASSLDRAGTDTQYF.

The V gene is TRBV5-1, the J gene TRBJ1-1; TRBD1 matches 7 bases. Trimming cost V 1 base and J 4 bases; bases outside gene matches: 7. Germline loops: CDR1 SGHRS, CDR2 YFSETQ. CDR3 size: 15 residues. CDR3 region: CASSLYGGDSTEAFF. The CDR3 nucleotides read TGCGCCAGCAGCTTGTACGGAGGGGACAGCACTGAAGCTTTCTTT. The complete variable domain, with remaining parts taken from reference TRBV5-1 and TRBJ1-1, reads KAGVTQTPRYLIKTRGQQVTLSCSPISGHRSVSWYQQTPGQGLQFLFEYFSETQRNKGNFPGRFSGRQFSNSRSEMNVSTLELGDSALYLCASSLYGGDSTEAFFGQGTRLTVV.

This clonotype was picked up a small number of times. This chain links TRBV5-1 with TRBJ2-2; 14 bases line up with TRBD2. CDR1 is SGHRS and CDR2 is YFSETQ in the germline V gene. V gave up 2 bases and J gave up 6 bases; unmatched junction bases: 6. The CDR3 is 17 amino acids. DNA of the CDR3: TGCGCCAGCAGCTTTGGGACTAGCGGGAGTAGTTCCGGGGAGCTGTTTTTT. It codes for CASSFGTSGSSSGELFF.

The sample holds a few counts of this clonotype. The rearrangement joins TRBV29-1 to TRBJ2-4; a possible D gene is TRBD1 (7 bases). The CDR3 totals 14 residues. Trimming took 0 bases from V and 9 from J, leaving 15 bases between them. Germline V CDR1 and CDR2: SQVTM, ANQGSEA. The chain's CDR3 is CSVEDLGRGAIQYF. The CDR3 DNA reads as TGCAGCGTTGAAGATCTGGGCAGGGGGGCCATTCAGTACTTC.

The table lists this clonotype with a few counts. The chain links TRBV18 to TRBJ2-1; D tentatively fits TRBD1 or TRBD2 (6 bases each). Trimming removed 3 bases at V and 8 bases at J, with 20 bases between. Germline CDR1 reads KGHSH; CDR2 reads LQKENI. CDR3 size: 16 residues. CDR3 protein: CASSPVGGSLSYEQFF. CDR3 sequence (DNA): TGTGCCAGCTCACCCGTCGGGGGCAGCTTATCATATGAGCAGTTCTTC.

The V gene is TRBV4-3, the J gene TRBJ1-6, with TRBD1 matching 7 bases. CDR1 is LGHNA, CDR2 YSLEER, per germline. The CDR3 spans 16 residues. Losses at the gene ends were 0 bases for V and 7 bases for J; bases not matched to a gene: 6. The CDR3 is CASSQDLAGGNSPLHF. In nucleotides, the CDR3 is TGCGCCAGCAGCCAAGACCTGGCAGGGGGGAATTCACCCCTCCACTTT.

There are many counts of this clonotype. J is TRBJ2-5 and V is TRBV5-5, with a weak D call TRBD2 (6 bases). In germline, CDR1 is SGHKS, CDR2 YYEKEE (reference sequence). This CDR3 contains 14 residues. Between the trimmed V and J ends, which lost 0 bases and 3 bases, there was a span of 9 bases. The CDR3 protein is CASSLAGAKETQYF. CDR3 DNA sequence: TGTGCCAGCAGCTTGGCGGGAGCCAAAGAGACCCAGTACTTC.

The chain's CDR3 is CASSPTFSTDTQYF. The DNA of the CDR3 is TGTGCCAGCAGCCCCACCTTTAGCACAGATACGCAGTATTTT. V usage is TRBV7-2 and J usage is TRBJ2-3, with no clear D. V dropped 5 bases and J dropped 0 bases, with 9 bases sitting between them. In germline, CDR1 is SGHTA, CDR2 FQGNSA. There are 14 residues in the CDR3. The whole variable domain, remainder taken from reference TRBV7-2 and TRBJ2-3, is GAGVSQSPSNKVTEKGKDVELRCDPISGHTALYWYRQSLGQGLEFLIYFQGNSAPDKSGLPSDRFSAERTGGSVSTLTIQRTQQEDSAVYLCASSPTFSTDTQYFGPGTRLTVL.

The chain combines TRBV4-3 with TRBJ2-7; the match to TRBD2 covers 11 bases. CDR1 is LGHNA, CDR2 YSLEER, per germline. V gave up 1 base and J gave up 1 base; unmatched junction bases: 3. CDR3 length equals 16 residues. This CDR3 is CASSQGLAGGSYEQYF. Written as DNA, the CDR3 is TGCGCCAGCAGCCAAGGTCTAGCGGGAGGTTCCTACGAGCAGTACTTC.

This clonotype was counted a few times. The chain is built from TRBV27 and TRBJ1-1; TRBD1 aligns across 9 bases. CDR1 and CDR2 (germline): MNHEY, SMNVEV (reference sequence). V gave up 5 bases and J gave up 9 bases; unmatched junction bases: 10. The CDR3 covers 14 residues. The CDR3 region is CASSPSPGQGKAFF. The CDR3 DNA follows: TGTGCCAGCAGTCCTTCACCGGGACAGGGAAAAGCTTTCTTT.

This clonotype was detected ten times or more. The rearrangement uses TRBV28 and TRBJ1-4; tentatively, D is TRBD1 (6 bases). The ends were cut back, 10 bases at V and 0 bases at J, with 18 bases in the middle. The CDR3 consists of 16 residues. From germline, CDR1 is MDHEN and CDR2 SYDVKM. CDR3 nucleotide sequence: TGTGCCACCCCTAGGGGGATCCTAACAACTAATGAAAAACTGTTTTTT. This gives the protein CATPRGILTTNEKLFF. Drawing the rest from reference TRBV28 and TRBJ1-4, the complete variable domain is DVKVTQSSRYLVKRTGEKVFLECVQDMDHENMFWYRQDPGLGLRLIYFSYDVKMKEKGDIPEGYSVSREKKERFSLILESASTNQTSMYLCATPRGILTTNEKLFFGSGTQLSVL.

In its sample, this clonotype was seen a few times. CDR3 protein: CASSQDHGLAGELFF. Here the CDR3 DNA reads TGCGCCAGCAGCCAAGATCATGGACTAGCCGGGGAGCTGTTTTTT. The chain joins TRBV4-3 to TRBJ2-2; TRBD2 matches at 7 bases. This CDR3 spans 15 amino acids. The germline gives CDR1 LGHNA, CDR2 YSLEER. The junction had 4 bases not matched to a gene; V was cut back by 0 bases and J by 6 bases.

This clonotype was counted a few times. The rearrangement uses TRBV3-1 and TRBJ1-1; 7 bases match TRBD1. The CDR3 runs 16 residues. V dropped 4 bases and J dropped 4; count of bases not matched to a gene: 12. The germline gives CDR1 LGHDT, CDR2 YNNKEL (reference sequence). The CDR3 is CASSPVPTGRGTEAFF. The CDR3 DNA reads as TGTGCCAGCAGCCCTGTCCCGACAGGGCGGGGCACTGAAGCTTTCTTT.

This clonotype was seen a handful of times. CDR3 nucleotides: TGTGCCAGCAGATGGACTAGTACCACCGGGGAGCTGTTTTTT. Its protein is CASRWTSTTGELFF. The chain couples TRBV6-1 to TRBJ2-2; TRBD2 matches at 7 bases. V shed 6 bases, J shed 4 bases, and the junction held 5 bases outside the gene matches. Germline-derived CDR1 and CDR2 are MNHNS and SASEGT. This CDR3 spans 14 amino acids.

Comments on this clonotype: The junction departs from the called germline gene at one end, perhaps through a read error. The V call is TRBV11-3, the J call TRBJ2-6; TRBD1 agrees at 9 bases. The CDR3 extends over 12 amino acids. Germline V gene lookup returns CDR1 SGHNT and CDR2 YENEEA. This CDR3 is CASSPGQGPSIF. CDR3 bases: TGTGCCAGCAGCCCGGGACAGGGTCCCAGTATTTTC.

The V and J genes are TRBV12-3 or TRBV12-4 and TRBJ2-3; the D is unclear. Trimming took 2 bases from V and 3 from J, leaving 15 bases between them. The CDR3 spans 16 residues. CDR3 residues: CASSLMAEMRTDTQYF. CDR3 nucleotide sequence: TGTGCCAGCAGTTTAATGGCGGAGATGAGGACAGATACGCAGTATTTT.

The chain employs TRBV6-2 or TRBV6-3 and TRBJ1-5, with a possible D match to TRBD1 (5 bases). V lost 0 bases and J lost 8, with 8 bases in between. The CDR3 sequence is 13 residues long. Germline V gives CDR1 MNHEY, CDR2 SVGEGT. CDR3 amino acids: CASSYSGREPQHF. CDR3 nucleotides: TGTGCCAGCAGTTACTCCGGCAGGGAGCCCCAGCATTTT.

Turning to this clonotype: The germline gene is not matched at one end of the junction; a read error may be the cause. The DNA for the CDR3 is TGCACCAGCAGCTTGGGGGTAGTGGGAAACGAGCAGTACTTC. Translation: CTSSLGVVGNEQYF. The rearrangement uses TRBV5-1 and TRBJ2-7; either TRBD1 or TRBD2 may supply D (5 bases each). Germline V lookup: CDR1 SGHRS, CDR2 YFSETQ. The CDR3 is 14 amino acids.

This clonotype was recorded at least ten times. CDR3 residues: CASSPDRVYEQYF. CDR3 coding DNA: TGTGCCAGCAGCCCCGACAGGGTCTACGAGCAGTACTTC. The rearrangement uses TRBV12-3 or TRBV12-4 and TRBJ2-7, with TRBD1 identical over 7 bases. V lost 6 bases and J lost 3; bases outside the gene matches: 5. This CDR3 region has 13 residues.

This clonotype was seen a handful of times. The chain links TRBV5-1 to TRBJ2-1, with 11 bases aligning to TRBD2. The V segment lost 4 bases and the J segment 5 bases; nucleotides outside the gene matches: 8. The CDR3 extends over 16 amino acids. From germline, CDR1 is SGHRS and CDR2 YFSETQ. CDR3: CASSTERLAGNNEQFF. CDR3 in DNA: TGCGCCAGCAGCACCGAACGACTAGCGGGAAACAATGAGCAGTTCTTC.

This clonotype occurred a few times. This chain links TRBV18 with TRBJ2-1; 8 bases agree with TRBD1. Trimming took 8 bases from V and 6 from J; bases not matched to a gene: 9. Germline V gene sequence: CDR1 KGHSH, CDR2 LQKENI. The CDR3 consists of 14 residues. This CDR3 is CASTGQADGNEQFF. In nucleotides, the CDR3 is TGTGCCAGCACGGGACAGGCGGACGGCAATGAGCAGTTCTTC.

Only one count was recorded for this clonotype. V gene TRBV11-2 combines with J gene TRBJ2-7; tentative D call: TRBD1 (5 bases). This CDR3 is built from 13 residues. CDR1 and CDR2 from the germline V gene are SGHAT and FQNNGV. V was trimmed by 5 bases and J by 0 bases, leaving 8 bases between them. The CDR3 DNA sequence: TGTGCCAGCAGCAAGGGGTTCTCCTACGAGCAGTACTTC. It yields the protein CASSKGFSYEQYF.

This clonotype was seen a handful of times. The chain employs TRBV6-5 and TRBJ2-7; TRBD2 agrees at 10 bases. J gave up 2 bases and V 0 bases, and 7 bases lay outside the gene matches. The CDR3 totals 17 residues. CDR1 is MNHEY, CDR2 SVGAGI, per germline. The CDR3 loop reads CASSYSGGTSDTYEQYF. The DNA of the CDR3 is TGTGCCAGCAGTTACTCGGGGGGGACTAGCGACACCTACGAGCAGTACTTC.

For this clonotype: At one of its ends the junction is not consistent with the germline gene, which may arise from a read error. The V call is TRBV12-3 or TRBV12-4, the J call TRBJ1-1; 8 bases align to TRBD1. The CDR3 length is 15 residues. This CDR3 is CASSSWTGSNAEAFF. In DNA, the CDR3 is TGTGCCAGCAGTTCCTGGACAGGGTCGAACGCTGAAGCTTTCTTT.

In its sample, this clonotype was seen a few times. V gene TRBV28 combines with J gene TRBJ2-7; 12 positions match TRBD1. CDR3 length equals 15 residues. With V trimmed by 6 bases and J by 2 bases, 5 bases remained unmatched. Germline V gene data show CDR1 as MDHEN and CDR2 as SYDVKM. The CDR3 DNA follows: TGTGCCAGCAGGCCCGGGACAGGGGGCCCCTACGAGCAGTACTTC. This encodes CASRPGTGGPYEQYF.

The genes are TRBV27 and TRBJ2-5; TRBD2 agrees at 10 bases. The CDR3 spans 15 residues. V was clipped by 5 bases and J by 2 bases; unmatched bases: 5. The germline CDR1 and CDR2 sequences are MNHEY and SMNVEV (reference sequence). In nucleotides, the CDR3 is TGTGCCAGCAGTGCCCTAGCGGGAGTTCAAGAGACCCAGTACTTC. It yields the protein CASSALAGVQETQYF.

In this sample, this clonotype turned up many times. CDR3 sequence (DNA): TGTGCCAGCAGCTTGACCCGAGAGCAGTTCTTC. It yields the protein CASSLTREQFF. The rearrangement links TRBV5-6 to TRBJ2-1; D gene uncertain. The CDR3 runs 11 residues. Germline V lookup: CDR1 SGHDT, CDR2 YYEEEE. V was shortened by 1 base and J by 10 bases, with 6 bases between the two germline ends.

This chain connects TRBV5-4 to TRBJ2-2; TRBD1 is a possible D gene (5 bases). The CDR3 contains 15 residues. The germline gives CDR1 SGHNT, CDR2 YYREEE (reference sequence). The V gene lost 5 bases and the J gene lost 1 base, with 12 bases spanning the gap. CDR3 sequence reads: CASSGANLNTGELFF. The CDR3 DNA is TGTGCCAGCAGTGGGGCCAACTTGAACACCGGGGAGCTGTTTTTT. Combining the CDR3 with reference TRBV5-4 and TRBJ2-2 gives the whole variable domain ETGVTQSPTHLIKTRGQQVTLRCSSQSGHNTVSWYQQALGQGPQFIFQYYREEENGRGNFPPRFSGLQFPNYSSELNVNALELDDSALYLCASSGANLNTGELFFGEGSRLTVL.

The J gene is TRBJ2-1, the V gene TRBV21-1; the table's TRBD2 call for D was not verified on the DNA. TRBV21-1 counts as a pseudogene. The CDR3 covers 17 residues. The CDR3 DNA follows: TGTGCCAGAACAGGAGGGCCGGGCAGTCCTCTTTACAATGAGCAGTTCTTC. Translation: CARTGGPGSPLYNEQFF.